This T cell receptor (beta chain) is from a study of siplizumab effects on memory and regulatory T cells. Points from the study as a whole: In siplizumab conditions, mappable alloreactive CD4+ clones averaged about 64% Treg-derived, against 25% to 30% in controls. It seemed that naive T cells were more diverse than memory cells and were major contributors to the alloresponse.

TCR templates numbering some 10^5 were assayed per sample. The data were produced by immunoSEQ multiplex PCR, yet TCRdb's version contains in-frame clones alone and is incomplete. The top ten clones hold roughly 5.2% of a sample with 70,000 to 90,000 clones, about 92% of them seen once. Trimming removed 8 bases at V and 0 bases at J, with 9 bases between. In germline, CDR1 is SGDLS, CDR2 YYNGEE. The CDR3 loop spans 13 amino acids. Worth noting for this clone: Its antigen is unidentified.

This receptor was identified in a human donor in good health. Sequences were obtained from CD8+ T cells sorted from blood. This rearrangement joins TRBV9 to TRBJ1-3; D is unclear. CDR3 sequence: CASAALSGNTIYF. DNA of the CDR3: TGTGCCAGTGCCGCGCTCTCTGGAAACACCATATATTTT.